The rows below give T cell receptor beta chains drawn from one sample of a study of blood T cell repertoires in COVID-19. Assay used: immunoSEQ multiplex PCR; TCRdb lists only in-frame clones, some missing. The sample lists around 700,000 clones, approximately 90% seen once, with over 0.2% in the top ten. The source material was peripheral blood. All receptors come from a woman aged 18-30 years with acute or convalescent COVID-19. Each CDR3 is given with its conserved first and last residue. D genes are given only for firm matches. Not all rows give a size; the values are once, few, many and, for expanded clones, a class.

clone_size d_call j_call v_call cdr3_aa cdr3_nt
once NA TRBJ2-2 TRBV12-5 CASAGQNTGELFF TGTGCTAGTGCAGGGCAGAACACCGGGGAGCTGTTTTTT
NA NA TRBJ1-2 TRBV6-5 CASTRGGYGYTF TGTGCCAGCACCCGGGGGGGCTATGGCTACACCTTC
NA TRBD1 TRBJ1-1 TRBV12-5 CASGVRQGMNTEAFF TGTGCTAGTGGTGTTAGACAGGGGATGAACACTGAAGCTTTCTTT
NA NA TRBJ1-3 TRBV9 CASSVTGSGNTIYF TGTGCCAGCAGCGTTACAGGTTCTGGAAACACCATATATTTT
NA NA TRBJ2-3 TRBV28 CASSLLTAFSTDTQYF TGTGCCTCCTCACTGTTGACAGCCTTTAGCACAGATACGCAGTATTTT
NA NA TRBJ1-2 TRBV6-5 CASSYSKIVGVSGYTF TGTGCCAGCAGTTACTCGAAAATCGTCGGGGTGAGTGGCTACACCTTC
NA NA TRBJ1-2 TRBV18 CASSPETVSTNYGYTF TGTGCCAGCTCACCGGAAACAGTGTCCACAAACTATGGCTACACCTTC
NA TRBD1 TRBJ1-6 TRBV19 CASSRGQLGSPLHF TGTGCCAGTAGTAGGGGACAGCTGGGATCACCCCTCCACTTT
NA NA TRBJ1-5 TRBV24-1 CATSRGLSNQPQHF TGTGCCACCAGCCGGGGGTTGAGCAATCAGCCCCAGCATTTT
once NA TRBJ1-2 TRBV19 CAGWDSRDYGYTF TGTGCCGGATGGGACTCGAGGGACTATGGCTACACCTTC
NA NA TRBJ1-4 TRBV9 CASSVGETGMLFF TGTGCCAGCAGCGTAGGGGAAACAGGGATGCTGTTTTTT
NA TRBD1 TRBJ2-3 TRBV19 CASSIEDRGRDTQYF TGTGCCAGTAGTATTGAAGACAGGGGGCGAGATACGCAGTATTTT
NA TRBD1 TRBJ1-2 TRBV10-3 CAMNRDRGTNGYTF TGTGCCATGAACCGGGACAGGGGAACCAATGGCTACACCTTC
NA TRBD1 TRBJ1-2 TRBV29-1 CSVHYRGRDGYTF TGCAGCGTCCACTACAGGGGAAGAGATGGCTACACCTTC
NA TRBD2 TRBJ2-2 TRBV12-5 CASGLVRLAGYTGELFF TGTGCTAGTGGTTTGGTACGACTAGCGGGGTACACCGGGGAGCTGTTTTTT
NA NA TRBJ1-2 TRBV9 CASSVVDIPGGYTF TGTGCCAGCAGCGTAGTGGACATTCCCGGGGGCTACACCTTC
once NA TRBJ1-5 TRBV4-2 CASSTDTGSNQPQHF TGTGCCAGCAGCACGGACACAGGGAGCAATCAGCCCCAGCATTTT
NA TRBD1 TRBJ1-2 TRBV5-1 CASSFQTGGAYGYTF TGCGCCAGCAGCTTCCAGACAGGGGGTGCCTATGGCTACACCTTC
NA NA TRBJ2-1 TRBV15 CATSGVGGDNEQFF TGTGCCACCAGCGGCGTTGGAGGGGACAATGAGCAGTTCTTC
NA NA TRBJ1-2 TRBV7-9 CASSLGQNYGYTF TGTGCCAGCAGCTTAGGCCAGAACTATGGCTACACCTTC
NA NA TRBJ1-3 TRBV13 CASSPVSGNTIYF TGTGCCAGCAGCCCCGTCTCTGGAAACACCATATATTTT
NA TRBD1 TRBJ1-2 TRBV15 CATSRDTPDRGNGYTF TGTGCCACCAGCAGAGATACCCCAGACAGGGGCAATGGCTACACCTTC
NA NA TRBJ1-2 TRBV12-3/TRBV12-4 CASSLVIHYGYTF TGTGCCAGCAGTTTAGTTATACATTATGGCTACACCTTC
NA TRBD1 TRBJ1-5 TRBV27 CASSPDRGSQPQHF TGTGCCAGCAGCCCTGACAGGGGTAGTCAGCCCCAGCATTTT
NA TRBD1 TRBJ1-6 TRBV19 CASRESAGQGSPLHF TGTGCCAGTAGGGAGTCCGCGGGACAGGGTTCACCCCTCCACTTT
NA NA TRBJ2-7 TRBV19 CASSIGGSYEQYF TGTGCCAGTAGTATAGGAGGGAGCTACGAGCAGTACTTC
NA TRBD1 TRBJ1-4 TRBV30 CAWRAGQDPEKLFF TGTGCCTGGAGGGCAGGACAGGACCCAGAAAAACTGTTTTTT
NA TRBD1 TRBJ1-2 TRBV29-1 CSVMTGGHNYGYTF TGCAGCGTTATGACAGGGGGCCATAACTATGGCTACACCTTC
NA NA TRBJ1-1 TRBV7-9 CASTDSRANTEAFF TGTGCCAGCACCGACAGCAGAGCGAACACTGAAGCTTTCTTT
once TRBD1 TRBJ1-5 TRBV19 CASSTSDRVGNQPQHF TGTGCCAGTAGTACCTCGGACAGGGTAGGCAATCAGCCCCAGCATTTT
NA NA TRBJ1-6 TRBV7-9 CASSLAWDTNNSPLHF TGTGCCAGCAGCTTAGCCTGGGACACAAATAATTCACCCCTCCACTTT
NA NA TRBJ1-1 TRBV5-6 CASSLSGMNTEAFF TGTGCCAGCAGCTTGTCAGGGATGAACACTGAAGCTTTCTTT
NA NA TRBJ2-7 TRBV29-1 CSVGAQSYEQYF TGCAGCGTTGGGGCCCAGTCCTACGAGCAGTACTTC
NA NA TRBJ1-1 TRBV18 CASSPGRVNTEAFF TGTGCCAGCTCACCCGGCAGGGTGAACACTGAAGCTTTCTTT
NA NA TRBJ2-5 TRBV7-9 CASSLARGGGLGTQYF TGTGCCAGCAGCTTAGCGCGGGGTGGCGGCCTGGGGACCCAGTACTTC
NA TRBD1 TRBJ1-5 TRBV15 CATSRNGRDRVDQPQHF TGTGCCACCAGCAGAAACGGACGGGACAGGGTGGATCAGCCCCAGCATTTT
NA TRBD1 TRBJ1-1 TRBV28 CASSPGDRGLNTEAFF TGTGCCAGCAGTCCTGGGGACAGGGGACTGAACACTGAAGCTTTCTTT
NA NA TRBJ1-4 TRBV5-1 CASSLVRRSVAGGGVTNEKLFF TGCGCCAGCAGCTTGGTAAGGCGGTCGGTCGCAGGCGGGGGAGTAACTAATGAAAAACTGTTTTTT
NA NA TRBJ1-2 TRBV5-1 CASSFQIVPPDNGYTF TGCGCCAGCAGCTTTCAGATCGTTCCCCCTGATAATGGCTACACCTTC
NA NA TRBJ1-2 TRBV2 CASRGATGRSSSGYTF TGTGCCAGCAGGGGGGCAACAGGGCGGAGTTCGAGTGGCTACACCTTC
NA NA TRBJ2-7 TRBV4-3 CASSQGGGRSYEQYF TGCGCCAGCAGCCAAGGCGGGGGCCGATCCTACGAGCAGTACTTC
few NA TRBJ2-1 TRBV9 CASSASLGDNEQFF TGTGCCAGCAGCGCTTCCCTTGGAGACAATGAGCAGTTCTTC
NA NA TRBJ2-7 TRBV27 CASSRQLIGYEQYF TGTGCCAGCAGTAGACAGCTAATAGGGTACGAGCAGTACTTC
NA NA TRBJ1-2 TRBV7-8 CASSVTGKAGGYTF TGTGCCAGCAGCGTTACAGGGAAGGCGGGCGGCTACACCTTC
NA NA TRBJ1-2 TRBV12-3/TRBV12-4 CASSQANYGYTF TGTGCCAGCAGCCAAGCAAACTATGGCTACACCTTC
NA NA TRBJ2-7 TRBV7-9 CASSYMDSYEQYF TGTGCCAGCAGCTATATGGACAGCTACGAGCAGTACTTC
NA TRBD2 TRBJ2-7 TRBV4-1 CASSPTSGDPYEQYF TGCGCCAGCAGCCCCACTAGCGGGGATCCCTACGAGCAGTACTTC
NA TRBD1 TRBJ1-4 TRBV19 CASSIGDRGTTNEKLFF TGTGCCAGTAGTATAGGGGACAGGGGGACAACTAATGAAAAACTGTTTTTT
once TRBD1 TRBJ2-7 TRBV20-1 CSASRRDRLSYEQYF TGCAGTGCTAGTCGCCGGGACAGGCTATCCTACGAGCAGTACTTC
NA TRBD1 TRBJ1-4 TRBV15 CATSRDPGQGVEKLFF TGTGCCACCAGCAGAGACCCGGGACAGGGGGTAGAAAAACTGTTTTTT
NA NA TRBJ1-1 TRBV4-1 CASSQERAGAEAFF TGCGCCAGCAGCCAAGAGCGGGCAGGGGCGGAAGCTTTCTTT
NA NA TRBJ1-1 TRBV9 CASSPHHNPGGGTTEAFF TGTGCCAGCAGCCCCCACCATAACCCGGGAGGAGGGACCACTGAAGCTTTCTTT
NA NA TRBJ1-5 TRBV27 CASSSARSQNQPQHF TGTGCCAGCAGTTCTGCGCGGTCCCAAAATCAGCCCCAGCATTTT
NA NA TRBJ2-7 TRBV2 CASIELSYEQYF TGTGCCAGCATCGAACTTTCCTACGAGCAGTACTTC
NA NA TRBJ2-4 TRBV19 CASLDSRTDDIQYF TGTGCCAGTCTCGATTCTCGGACAGATGACATTCAGTACTTC
once NA TRBJ2-5 TRBV9 CASSVEGGPETQYF TGTGCCAGCAGCGTAGAGGGGGGGCCGGAGACCCAGTACTTC
NA TRBD1 TRBJ1-5 TRBV18 CASSLQGAGEPQHF TGTGCCAGCTCACTTCAGGGGGCTGGGGAGCCCCAGCATTTT
NA TRBD1 TRBJ2-7 TRBV5-1 CASSSGTVIYEQYF TGCGCCAGCAGTTCAGGGACAGTCATCTACGAGCAGTACTTC
NA TRBD1 TRBJ1-1 TRBV5-1 CASSPGTGIFMNTEAFF TGCGCCAGCAGTCCCGGGACAGGGATTTTCATGAACACTGAAGCTTTCTTT